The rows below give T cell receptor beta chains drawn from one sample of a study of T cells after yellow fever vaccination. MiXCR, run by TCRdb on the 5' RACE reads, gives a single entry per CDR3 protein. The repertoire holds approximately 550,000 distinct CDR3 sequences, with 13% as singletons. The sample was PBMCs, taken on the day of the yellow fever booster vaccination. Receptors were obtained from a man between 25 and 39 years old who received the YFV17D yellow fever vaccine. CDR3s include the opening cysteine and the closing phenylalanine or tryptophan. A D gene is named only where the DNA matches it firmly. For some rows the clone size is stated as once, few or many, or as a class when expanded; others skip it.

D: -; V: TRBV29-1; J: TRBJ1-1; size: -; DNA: TGCAGCGTTGAAGGGGGGCGCGCTTTCTTT; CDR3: CSVEGGRAFF
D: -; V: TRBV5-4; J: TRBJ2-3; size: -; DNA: TGTGCCAGCAGCTCGTGGGGCACCATAAGCACAGATACGCAGTATTTT; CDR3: CASSSWGTISTDTQYF
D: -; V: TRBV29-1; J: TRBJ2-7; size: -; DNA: TGCAGCGTTAGGGACCAGACCTACGAGCAGTACTTC; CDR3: CSVRDQTYEQYF
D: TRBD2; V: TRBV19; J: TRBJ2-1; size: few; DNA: TGTGCCAGTAAAGTCGGGAGGGAGGGGGGATATGAGCAGTTCTTC; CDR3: CASKVGREGGYEQFF
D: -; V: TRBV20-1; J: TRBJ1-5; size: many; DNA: TGCAGTGCTAGAGAAATTGCTGGGGATCAGCCCCAGCATTTT; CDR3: CSAREIAGDQPQHF
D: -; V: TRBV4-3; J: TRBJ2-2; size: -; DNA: TGCGCCAGCAGCCAGGGCATGACCGGGGAGCTGTTTTTT; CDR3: CASSQGMTGELFF
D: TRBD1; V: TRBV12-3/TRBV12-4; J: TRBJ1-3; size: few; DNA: TGTGCCAGCAGTCCCGGGACAGATACGGGAAACACCATATATTTT; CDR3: CASSPGTDTGNTIYF
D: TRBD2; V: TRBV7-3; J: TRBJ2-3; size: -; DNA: TGTGCCAGCAGCGCCGCCGGGAGGGCCGGGGAAGATACGCAGTATTTT; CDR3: CASSAAGRAGEDTQYF
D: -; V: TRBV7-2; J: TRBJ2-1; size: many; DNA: TGTGCCAGCAGCCTGGCTCTGAACAATGAGCAGTTCTTC; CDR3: CASSLALNNEQFF
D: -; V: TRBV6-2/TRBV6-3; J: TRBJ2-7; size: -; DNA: TGTGCCAGCAGCGGACTCCAAAGGGGAGAGCAGTACTTC; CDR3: CASSGLQRGEQYF
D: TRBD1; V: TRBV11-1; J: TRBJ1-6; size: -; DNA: TGTGCCAGCAGCTTAGAAGTTACAGGGGCGGGATCTAATTCACCCCTCCACTTT; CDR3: CASSLEVTGAGSNSPLHF
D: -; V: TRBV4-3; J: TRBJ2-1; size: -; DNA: TGCGCCAGCAGCCAAGGCAGGGGAGGACGGTTCTTC; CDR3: CASSQGRGGRFF
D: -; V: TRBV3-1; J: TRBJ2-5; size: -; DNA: TGTGCCACCAGAGCCCCCCAAGAGACCCAGTACTTC; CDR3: CATRAPQETQYF
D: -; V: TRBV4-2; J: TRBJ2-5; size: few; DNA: TGTGCCAGCAGCCCCCACGAGGCTAGCGTGGGTAAGACCCAGTACTTC; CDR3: CASSPHEASVGKTQYF
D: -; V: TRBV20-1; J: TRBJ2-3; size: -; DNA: TGCAGTGTTGGGGGGGCTAGTCGGGCAGATACGCAGTATTTT; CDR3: CSVGGASRADTQYF
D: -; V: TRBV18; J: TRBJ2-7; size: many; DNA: TGTGCCAGCTCACCAACGATCCGGGAAAAAAGTGTCGACGAGCAGTACTTC; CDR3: CASSPTIREKSVDEQYF
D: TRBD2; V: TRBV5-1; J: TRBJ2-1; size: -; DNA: TGCGCCAGCAGCTGGCTGACTAGCGGCGTCTACAATGAGCAGTTCTTC; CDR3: CASSWLTSGVYNEQFF
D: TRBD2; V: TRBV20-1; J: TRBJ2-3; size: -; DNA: TGCAGTGCTCCACTAGCGGGGAGCACAGATACGCAGTATTTT; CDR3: CSAPLAGSTDTQYF
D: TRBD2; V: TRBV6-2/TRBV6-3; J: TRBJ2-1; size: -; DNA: TGTGCCAGCAGTTCTATTCGGACTAGCGAGAGTGAGCAGTTCTTC; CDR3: CASSSIRTSESEQFF
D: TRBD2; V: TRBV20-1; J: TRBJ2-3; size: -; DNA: TGCAGTGCTAGAGATCCGGCTAGCGGGAGGGGCACAGATACGCAGTATTTT; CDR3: CSARDPASGRGTDTQYF
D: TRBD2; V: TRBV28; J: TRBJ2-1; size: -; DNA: TGTGCCAGCAGTTGGGAGGGAGCATACAATGAGCAGTTCTTC; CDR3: CASSWEGAYNEQFF
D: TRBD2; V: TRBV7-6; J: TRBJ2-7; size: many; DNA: TGTGCCAGCAGCTTAGCGACTGGCGGGAGCTACGAGCAGTACTTC; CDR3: CASSLATGGSYEQYF
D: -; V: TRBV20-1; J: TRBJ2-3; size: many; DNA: TGCAGTGCTGCTAGCGTGACCTCCCCCACAGATACGCAGTATTTT; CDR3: CSAASVTSPTDTQYF
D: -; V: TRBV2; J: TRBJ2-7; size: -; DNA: TGTGCCAGCGACAGACTCAGCTCATTTACCTCCTACGAGCAGTACTTC; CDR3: CASDRLSSFTSYEQYF
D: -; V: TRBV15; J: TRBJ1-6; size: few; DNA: TGTGCCACCAGCATAGGGACAAGGAGCTCCTATAATTCACCCCTCCACTTT; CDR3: CATSIGTRSSYNSPLHF